Shown below are 18 T cell receptor beta chains from a single sample sequenced in a study of OX40 agonist ivuxolimab in advanced cancers. Here immunoSEQ multiplex PCR was the method, and the copy in TCRdb shows in-frame clones only, minus some. The data hold roughly 77,000 clones, with about 85% observed a single time. The material was CD4+ or CD8+ T cells sorted from blood, obtained in a trial of the OX40 agonist ivuxolimab. These receptors all come from an adult with an advanced solid tumor such as melanoma, head and neck, liver or kidney cancer.

This clone has more than one count but fewer than ten. V is TRBV2 and J is TRBJ1-1; 8 bases are a match to TRBD1. J was trimmed by 4 bases and V by 7 bases; bases with no gene match: 8. In germline, CDR1 is SNHLY, CDR2 FYNNEI. The CDR3 has 14 amino acids. DNA for the CDR3: TGTGCCAGCAAGGTGGACAGGGCGGCCACTGAAGCTTTCTTT. Translating gives CASKVDRAATEAFF. Full variable domain (outside the CDR3, taken from reference TRBV2 and TRBJ1-1): EPEVTQTPSHQVTQMGQEVILRCVPISNHLYFYWYRQILGQKVEFLVSFYNNEISEKSEIFDDQFSVERPDGSNFTLKIRSTKLEDSAMYFCASKVDRAATEAFFGQGTRLTVV.

CDR3 sequence reads: CASSPGGDTEAFF. For the CDR3, the DNA is TGTGCCAGCAGCCCGGGCGGGGATACTGAAGCTTTCTTT. The chain couples TRBV4-2 to TRBJ1-1; no firm D call. The CDR3 spans 13 residues. Germline CDR1 reads LGHNA; CDR2 reads YNFKEQ. With 4 bases removed from V and 5 bases from J, the gap between germline ends came to 11 bases.

This chain connects TRBV27 to TRBJ2-7; D is unclear. The CDR3 spans 9 residues. Germline lookup yields CDR1 MNHEY and CDR2 SMNVEV (reference sequence). V was shortened by 5 bases and J by 7 bases, with 3 bases between the two germline ends. In nucleotides, the CDR3 is TGTGCCAGCAGTCGGGAGCAGTACTTC. Its translation: CASSREQYF.

The chain combines TRBV6-5 with TRBJ1-1; the D is unclear. Germline lookup yields CDR1 MNHEY and CDR2 SVGAGI. V was cut by 6 bases and J by 11 bases, with 16 bases left in between. The CDR3 contains 12 residues. The CDR3 DNA follows: TGTGCCAGCAGCGGATCACCTTTGAAGGCTTTCTTT. Translated, it gives CASSGSPLKAFF.

The rearrangement joins TRBV15 to TRBJ2-2; D gene uncertain. CDR1 and CDR2 from the germline V gene are LNHNV and YYDKDF (reference sequence). The CDR3 loop spans 15 amino acids. Trimming took off 0 bases at V and 11 bases at J, with 16 bases between the two ends. The CDR3 is CATSRDKAYGVELFF. In DNA form, the CDR3 reads TGTGCCACCAGCAGAGATAAGGCGTATGGGGTAGAGCTGTTTTTT.

The V and J genes are TRBV4-3 and TRBJ2-3; TRBD1 matches at 9 bases. CDR3 length: 16 residues. V dropped 3 bases and J dropped 6; count of bases not matched to a gene: 10. Germline assignment: CDR1 LGHNA and CDR2 YSLEER. The CDR3 loop reads CASSQRSTGGDDTQYF. The CDR3 nucleotides are TGCGCCAGCAGCCAGAGATCTACAGGGGGCGACGATACGCAGTATTTT.

CDR3 nucleotide sequence: TGTGCCAGCAGCTTCCCTCGCGGGGGAGGATATCATGCGGATACGCAGTATTTT. Translation gives CASSFPRGGGYHADTQYF. V and J are TRBV7-8 and TRBJ2-3, with 7 positions matching TRBD2. CDR1 is SGHVS, CDR2 FQNEAQ, per germline. The CDR3 runs 18 residues. The V and J ends lost 3 bases and 6 bases, in that order; junction bases with no gene match: 18. Filled out from reference TRBV7-8 and TRBJ2-3, the complete variable domain reads GAGVSQSPRYKVAKRGQDVALRCDPISGHVSLFWYQQALGQGPEFLTYFQNEAQLDKSGLPSDRFFAERPEGSVSTLKIQRTQQEDSAVYLCASSFPRGGGYHADTQYFGPGTRLTVL.

The chain joins TRBV4-1 to TRBJ2-3, with 9 bases lining up with TRBD2. CDR1 and CDR2 (germline): MGHRA, YSYEKL. After removal of 4 bases from V and 1 base from J, the junction contained 3 bases not matched to a gene. This CDR3 has 15 amino acids. CDR3 in amino acids: CASSRGGARTDTQYF. DNA for the CDR3: TGCGCCAGCAGCCGCGGGGGGGCCCGCACAGATACGCAGTATTTT.

The chain uses TRBV4-3 and TRBJ2-7; 9 nucleotides align to TRBD1. Germline values: CDR1 LGHNA, CDR2 YSLEER. The junction had 4 bases not matched to a gene; V was cut back by 1 base and J by 6 bases. The CDR3 runs to 14 residues. The CDR3 here is CASSQGTGDREQYF. The DNA of the CDR3 is TGCGCCAGCAGCCAAGGGACAGGGGATCGCGAGCAGTACTTC.

V and J are TRBV9 and TRBJ2-1, with 9 bases fitting TRBD2. Germline-derived CDR1 and CDR2 are SGDLS and YYNGEE. With 3 bases clipped from V and 5 bases from J, the junction kept 12 bases outside the gene matches. The CDR3 spans 17 residues. The CDR3 DNA follows: TGTGCCAGCAGCGGGGCCCAATCTAGCGGGGTAAACAATGAGCAGTTCTTC. It codes for CASSGAQSSGVNNEQFF.

The chain combines TRBV6-5 with TRBJ2-3, with D possibly called TRBD1 or TRBD2 (5 bases each). The germline CDR1 and CDR2 sequences are MNHEY and SVGAGI. The V and J ends lost 5 bases and 5 bases respectively, with 17 bases between them. The CDR3 sequence is 15 residues long. The CDR3 region is CASSVRDQSGDTQYF. In nucleotides, the CDR3 is TGTGCCAGCAGTGTCCGGGACCAAAGCGGAGATACGCAGTATTTT.

V usage is TRBV21-1 and J usage is TRBJ1-2; the tabulated D call, TRBD1, remains unverified against the DNA. TRBV21-1 is assigned pseudogene status. This CDR3 contains 12 residues. The CDR3 protein is CASPDRGEGYTF. The CDR3 nucleotides are TGTGCCAGCCCCGACAGGGGGGAAGGCTACACCTTC.

The chain joins TRBV4-3 to TRBJ2-7; a weak D match, TRBD1 (8 bases). The CDR3 totals 18 residues. The V end lost 4 bases, the J end lost 4 bases, and 26 bases lay between the germline ends. The germline CDR1 and CDR2 sequences are LGHNA and YSLEER. Written as DNA, the CDR3 is TGCGCCAGCAGCCCCGGACAGGGAAGGGTTGGGAGGGAGTACGAGCAGTACTTC. It codes for CASSPGQGRVGREYEQYF.

The chain uses TRBV25-1 and TRBJ1-6, with a weak D call TRBD1 (5 bases). Between the trimmed V and J ends, which lost 6 bases and 9 bases, there was a span of 18 bases. The CDR3 sequence is 15 residues long. The germline V gene encodes CDR1 MGHDK and CDR2 SYGVNS. CDR3 residues: CASRALKGGTSPLHF. CDR3 sequence (DNA): TGTGCCAGCAGGGCACTAAAGGGAGGGACTTCACCCCTCCACTTT. Full variable domain (rest looked up from reference TRBV25-1 and TRBJ1-6): EADIYQTPRYLVIGTGKKITLECSQTMGHDKMYWYQQDPGMELHLIHYSYGVNSTEKGDLSSESTVSRIRTEHFPLTLESARPSHTSQYLCASRALKGGTSPLHFGNGTRLTVT.

V usage is TRBV5-1 and J usage is TRBJ2-3, with 9 nucleotides matching TRBD2. The CDR3 runs to 14 residues. Germline CDR1 and CDR2: SGHRS and YFSETQ. Trimming at V came to 4 bases and at J to 4 bases, leaving 4 bases not matched to a gene. DNA of the CDR3: TGCGCCAGCAGCGAACGACTAGCGGCAGATACGCAGTATTTT. Its translation: CASSERLAADTQYF.

CDR3: CASLQGVNQPQHF. Written as DNA, the CDR3 is TGCGCCAGCCTACAGGGGGTCAATCAGCCCCAGCATTTT. This chain links TRBV10-2 with TRBJ1-5; TRBD1 agrees at 8 bases. Per the germline V gene, CDR1 is WSHSY and CDR2 is SAAADI. The CDR3 sequence is 13 residues long. Unmatched junction bases numbered 3, after V lost 8 bases and J lost 3 bases.

This clone has a single count. J is TRBJ2-7 and V is TRBV5-6; D possibly corresponds to TRBD1 (5 bases). V lost 2 bases and J 4 bases, leaving 13 bases between the germline ends. The CDR3 is 14 amino acids. From germline, CDR1 is SGHDT and CDR2 YYEEEE. CDR3 DNA: TGTGCCAGCAGCTTTAGGCAGGGTAGTTACGAGCAGTACTTC. Its translation: CASSFRQGSYEQYF.

Only a few counts were recorded for this clone. The genes are TRBV6-5 and TRBJ1-2; tentatively, D is TRBD1 (6 bases). The CDR3 has 15 residues. Looked up from germline, CDR1 is MNHEY and CDR2 is SVGAGI. Trimming shortened V by 6 bases and J by 2 bases, and 16 bases separated the two germline ends. This CDR3 reads CASSLYPGANYGYTF. The CDR3 region has the DNA TGTGCCAGCAGCCTCTACCCAGGGGCCAACTATGGCTACACCTTC.